Detailed here is one T cell receptor (beta chain). The antigen remains undetermined. The source of the sample is a study of cytomegalovirus exposure and HLA in healthy donors. Study as a whole: According to later analysis, the same platform produced the approximately 120 validation and over 600 first-cohort repertoires.

Study observations and caveats: For most TCR sequences rarity was the rule, although some public TCRs occurred in many donors.

Generated by immunoSEQ multiplex PCR, the TCRdb table keeps only in-frame clones and is missing some. The sample lists about 140,000 clones, around four fifths occurring once. Germline lookup yields CDR1 SNHLY and CDR2 FYNNEI. The V end lost 0 bases, the J end lost 1 base, and 14 bases lay between the germline ends. The CDR3 extends over 17 amino acids. Sequenced sample: PBMCs. The receptor's source is a woman younger than 45 in good health and CMV-seronegative. The genes are TRBV2 and TRBJ2-3; D remains ambiguous. CDR3 sequence (DNA): TGTGCCAGCAGTGAAGCGCTAGGTAGTTGGCGCACAGATACGCAGTATTTT. Translation: CASSEALGSWRTDTQYF.